This T cell receptor beta chain appears in the sequencing data of a study of CD8+ T cells in alopecia areata. Broader study findings: Lesional scalp, notably in alopecia totalis/universalis, had clonality above that of normal scalp. There were also resident alphabeta T cells of normal skin sequenced in scalp samples.

As the sequencing template, cDNA was produced by extracting RNA and reverse transcribing it. This table comes from immunoSEQ multiplex PCR, and its TCRdb copy is limited to in-frame clones, with some not included. The repertoire holds roughly 200,000 clones, about 61% seen once, with roughly 5.3% in the top ten. Germline-derived CDR1 and CDR2 are MNHEY and SVGAGI. Trimming removed 6 bases from V and 2 bases from J; junction bases left unmatched: 5. The CDR3 loop spans 15 amino acids. Turning to this clone: Its antigen is unknown.

Sequenced material: CD8+ T cells sorted from blood. The source is a human donor in good health. The gene calls are TRBV6-5 and TRBJ2-5; TRBD2 matches 11 bases. The CDR3 nucleotides read TGTGCCAGCAGATCTAGCGGGGGGCAACAAGAGACCCAGTACTTC. It codes for CASRSSGGQQETQYF.